The clone carrying this T cell receptor beta chain was observed at least ten times. Its antigen is undetermined. V was trimmed by 5 bases and J by 9 bases, leaving 17 bases between them. The CDR3 contains 14 residues. CDR1 and CDR2 (germline): SGHTA, FQGTGA. The data derive from a study of early T cells in non-severe SARS-CoV-2 infection. Study in general: The chains were unpaired, and the sequenced material was bulk RNA from unsorted whole blood. Study-wide findings and caveats: The VDJdb matching leaned toward anti-spike CD8 responses and overlooked private and CD4 specificities.

Unique molecular identifiers (one per individual cDNA molecule) were attached. TCRdb reprocessed the 5' RACE reads with MiXCR, giving one entry per CDR3 protein. The sample includes 70,000 or so distinct CDR3 sequences, 10% of them seen just once. The clonotype originates from an adult who was a healthcare worker with PCR-confirmed SARS-CoV-2 infection or an uninfected control (not recorded which). V usage is TRBV7-3 and J usage is TRBJ2-1, with a possible D match to TRBD2 (7 bases). Source: whole blood, taken at baseline. The CDR3 DNA follows: TGTGCCAGCAGCCCTCTTCGGGGGGCGGGTGAGCAGTTCTTC. Amino acids: CASSPLRGAGEQFF.